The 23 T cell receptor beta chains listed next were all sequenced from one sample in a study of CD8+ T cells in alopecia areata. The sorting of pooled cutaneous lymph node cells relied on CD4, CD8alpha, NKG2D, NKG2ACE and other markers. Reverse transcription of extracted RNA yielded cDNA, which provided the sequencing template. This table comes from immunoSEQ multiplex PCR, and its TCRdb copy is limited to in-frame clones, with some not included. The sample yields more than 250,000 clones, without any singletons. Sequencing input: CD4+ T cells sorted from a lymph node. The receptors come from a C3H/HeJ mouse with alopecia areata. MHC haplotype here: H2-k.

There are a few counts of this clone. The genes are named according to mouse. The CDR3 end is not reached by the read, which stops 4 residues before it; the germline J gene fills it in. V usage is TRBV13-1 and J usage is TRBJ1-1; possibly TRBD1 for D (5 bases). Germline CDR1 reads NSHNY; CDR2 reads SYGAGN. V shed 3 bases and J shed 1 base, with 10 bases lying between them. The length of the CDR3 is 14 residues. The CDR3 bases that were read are TGTGCCAGCAGTGTGGCCCAGGGAAACACA. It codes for CASSVAQGNT. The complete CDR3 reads CASSVAQGNTEVFF.

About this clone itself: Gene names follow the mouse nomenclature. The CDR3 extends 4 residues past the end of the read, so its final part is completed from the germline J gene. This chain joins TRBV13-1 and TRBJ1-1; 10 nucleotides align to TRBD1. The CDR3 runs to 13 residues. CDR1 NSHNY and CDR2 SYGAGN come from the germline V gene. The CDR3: CASSGGQGTEVFF. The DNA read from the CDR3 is TGTGCCAGCAGTGGGGGACAGGGGACA.

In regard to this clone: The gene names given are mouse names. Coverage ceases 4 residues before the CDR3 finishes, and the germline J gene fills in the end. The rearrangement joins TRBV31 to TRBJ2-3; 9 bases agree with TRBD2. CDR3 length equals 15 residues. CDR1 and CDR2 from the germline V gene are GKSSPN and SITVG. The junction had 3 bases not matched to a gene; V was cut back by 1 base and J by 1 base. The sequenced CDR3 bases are TGTGCCTGGAGTCGTGGGGGGGCGGGTGCAGAA. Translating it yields CAWSRGGAGAE. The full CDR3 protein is CAWSRGGAGAETLYF. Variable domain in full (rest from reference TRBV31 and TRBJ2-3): AQTIHQWPVAEIKAVGSPLSLGCTIKGKSSPNLYWYWQATGGTLQQLFYSITVGQVESVVQLNLSASRPKDDQFILSTEKLLLSHSGFYLCAWSRGGAGAETLYFGSGTRLTVL.

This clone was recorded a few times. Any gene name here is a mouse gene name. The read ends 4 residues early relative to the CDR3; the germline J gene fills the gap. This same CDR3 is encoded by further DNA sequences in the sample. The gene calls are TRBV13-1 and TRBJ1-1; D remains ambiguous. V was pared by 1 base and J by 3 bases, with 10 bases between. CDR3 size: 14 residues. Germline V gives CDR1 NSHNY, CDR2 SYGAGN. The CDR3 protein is CASSDWGGDTEVFF. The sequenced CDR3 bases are TGTGCCAGCAGTGATTGGGGTGGTGACACA.

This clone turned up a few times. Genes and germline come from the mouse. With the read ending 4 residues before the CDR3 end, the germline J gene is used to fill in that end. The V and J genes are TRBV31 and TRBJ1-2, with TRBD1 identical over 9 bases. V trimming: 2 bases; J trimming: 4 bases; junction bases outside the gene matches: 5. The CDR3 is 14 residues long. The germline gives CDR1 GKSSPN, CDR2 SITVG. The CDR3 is CAWSSQGAGSDYTF. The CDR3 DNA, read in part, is TGTGCCTGGAGTTCACAGGGGGCCGGCTCC.

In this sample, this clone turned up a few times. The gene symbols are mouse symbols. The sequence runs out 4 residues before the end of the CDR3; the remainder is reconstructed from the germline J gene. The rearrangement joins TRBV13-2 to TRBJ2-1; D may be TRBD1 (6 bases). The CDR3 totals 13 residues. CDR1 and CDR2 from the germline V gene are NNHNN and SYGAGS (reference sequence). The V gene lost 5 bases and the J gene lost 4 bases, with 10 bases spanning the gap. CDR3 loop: CASGLQGYAEQFF. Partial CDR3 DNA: TGTGCCAGCGGACTACAGGGATATGCT.

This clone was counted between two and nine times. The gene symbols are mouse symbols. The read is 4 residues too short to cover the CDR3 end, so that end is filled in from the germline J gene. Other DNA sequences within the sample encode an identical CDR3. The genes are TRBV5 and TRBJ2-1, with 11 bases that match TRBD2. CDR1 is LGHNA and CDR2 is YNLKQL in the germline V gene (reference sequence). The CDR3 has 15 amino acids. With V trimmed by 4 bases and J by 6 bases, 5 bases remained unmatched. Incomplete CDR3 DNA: TGTGCCAGCAGCCCCACTGGGGGGGCGCTTGCT. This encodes CASSPTGGALA. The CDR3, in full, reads CASSPTGGALAEQFF.

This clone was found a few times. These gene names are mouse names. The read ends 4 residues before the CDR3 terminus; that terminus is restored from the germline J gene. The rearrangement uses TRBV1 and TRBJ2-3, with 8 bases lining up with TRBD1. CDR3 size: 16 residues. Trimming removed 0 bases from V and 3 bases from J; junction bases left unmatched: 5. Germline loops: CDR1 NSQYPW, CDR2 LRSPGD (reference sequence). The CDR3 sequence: CTCSADPDRDAETLYF. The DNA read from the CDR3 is TGCACCTGCAGTGCAGATCCGGACAGGGACGCAGAA.

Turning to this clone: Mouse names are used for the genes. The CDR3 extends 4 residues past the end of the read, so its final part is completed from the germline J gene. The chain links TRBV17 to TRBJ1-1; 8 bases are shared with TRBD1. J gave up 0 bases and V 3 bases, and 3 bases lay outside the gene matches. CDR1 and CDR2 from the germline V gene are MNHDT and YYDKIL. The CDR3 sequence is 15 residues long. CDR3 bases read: TGTGCTAGCAGTAGGCAGGGGGCCACAAACACA. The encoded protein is CASSRQGATNT. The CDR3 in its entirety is CASSRQGATNTEVFF.

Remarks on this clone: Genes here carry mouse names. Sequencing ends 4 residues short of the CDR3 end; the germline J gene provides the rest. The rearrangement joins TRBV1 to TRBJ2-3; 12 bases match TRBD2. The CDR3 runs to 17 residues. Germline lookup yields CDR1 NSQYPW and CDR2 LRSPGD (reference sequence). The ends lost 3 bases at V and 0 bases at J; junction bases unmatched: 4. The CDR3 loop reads CTCSAGLGGVSAETLYF. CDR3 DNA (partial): TGCACCTGCAGTGCCGGACTGGGGGGGGTTAGTGCAGAA.

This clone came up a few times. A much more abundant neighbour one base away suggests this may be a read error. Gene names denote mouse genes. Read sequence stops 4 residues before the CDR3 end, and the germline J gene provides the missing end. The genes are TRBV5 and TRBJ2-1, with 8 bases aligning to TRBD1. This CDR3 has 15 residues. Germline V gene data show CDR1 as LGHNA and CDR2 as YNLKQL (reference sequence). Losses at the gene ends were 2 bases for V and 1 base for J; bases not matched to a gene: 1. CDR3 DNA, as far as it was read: TGTGCCAGCAGCCAAAGGACAGGGAACTATGCT. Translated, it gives CASSQRTGNYA. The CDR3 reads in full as CASSQRTGNYAEQFF.

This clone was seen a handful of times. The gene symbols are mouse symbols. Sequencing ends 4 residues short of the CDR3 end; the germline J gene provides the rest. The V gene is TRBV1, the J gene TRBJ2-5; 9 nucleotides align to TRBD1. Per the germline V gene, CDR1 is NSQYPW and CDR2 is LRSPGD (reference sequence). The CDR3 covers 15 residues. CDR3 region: CTCSVSTGGEDTQYF. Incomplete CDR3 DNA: TGCACCTGCAGTGTCTCGACAGGGGGGGAAGAC.

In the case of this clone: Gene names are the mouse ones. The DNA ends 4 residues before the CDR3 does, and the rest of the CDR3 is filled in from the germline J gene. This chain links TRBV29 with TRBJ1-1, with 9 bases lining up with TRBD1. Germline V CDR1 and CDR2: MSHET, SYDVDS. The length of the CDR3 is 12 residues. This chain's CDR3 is CASSKGQGEVFF. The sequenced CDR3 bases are TGTGCTAGCAGCAAGGGACAGGGA.

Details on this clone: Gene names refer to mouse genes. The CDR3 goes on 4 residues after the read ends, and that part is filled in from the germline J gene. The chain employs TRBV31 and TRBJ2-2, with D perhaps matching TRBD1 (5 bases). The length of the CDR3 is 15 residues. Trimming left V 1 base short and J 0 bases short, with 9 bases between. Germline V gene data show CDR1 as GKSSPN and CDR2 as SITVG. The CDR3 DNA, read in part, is TGTGCCTGGAGTCCGGCAGGGTCAAACACCGGG. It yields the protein CAWSPAGSNTG. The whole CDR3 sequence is CAWSPAGSNTGQLYF. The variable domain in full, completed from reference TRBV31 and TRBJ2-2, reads AQTIHQWPVAEIKAVGSPLSLGCTIKGKSSPNLYWYWQATGGTLQQLFYSITVGQVESVVQLNLSASRPKDDQFILSTEKLLLSHSGFYLCAWSPAGSNTGQLYFGEGSKLTVL.

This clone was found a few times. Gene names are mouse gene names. The DNA read from the CDR3 is TGTGCCAGCAGCCCCCTCGGGACAGGCTATGCT. It is translated as CASSPLGTGYA. The full CDR3 protein reads CASSPLGTGYAEQFF. This chain links TRBV19 with TRBJ2-1; TRBD1 agrees at 8 bases. The read terminates 4 residues before the CDR3 end, so the remaining end is supplied by the germline J gene. The germline CDR1 and CDR2 sequences are FNHDT and SITEND (reference sequence). The CDR3 is 15 amino acids. V lost 5 bases, J lost 3 bases, and 7 bases stayed unmatched. Full variable domain (remainder filled in from reference TRBV19 and TRBJ2-1): GGIITQTPKFLIGQEGQKLTLKCQQNFNHDTMYWYRQDSGKGLRLIYYSITENDLQKGDLSEGYDASREKKSSFSLTVTSAQKNEMAVFLCASSPLGTGYAEQFFGPGTRLTVL.

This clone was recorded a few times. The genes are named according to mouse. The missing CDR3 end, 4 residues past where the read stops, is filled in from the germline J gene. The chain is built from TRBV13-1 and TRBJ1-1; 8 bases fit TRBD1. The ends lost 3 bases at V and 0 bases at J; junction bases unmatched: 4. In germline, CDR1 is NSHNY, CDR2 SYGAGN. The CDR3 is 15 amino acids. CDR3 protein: CASSVGQGTNTEVFF. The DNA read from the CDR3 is TGTGCCAGCAGTGTCGGACAGGGAACAAACACA.

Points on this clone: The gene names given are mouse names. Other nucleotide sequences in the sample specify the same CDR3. CDR3 bases read: TGTGCCAGCACCCAGGGGAACTATGCT. It is translated as CASTQGNYA. The whole CDR3 sequence is CASTQGNYAEQFF. The V and J genes are TRBV13-3 and TRBJ2-1; D possibly corresponds to TRBD1 (6 bases). The read halts 4 residues ahead of the CDR3 end, with the missing end drawn from the germline J gene. Trimming pared 6 bases from V and 1 base from J, leaving 8 bases between. The CDR3 is made up of 13 amino acids. Germline values: CDR1 NNHDY, CDR2 SYVADS.

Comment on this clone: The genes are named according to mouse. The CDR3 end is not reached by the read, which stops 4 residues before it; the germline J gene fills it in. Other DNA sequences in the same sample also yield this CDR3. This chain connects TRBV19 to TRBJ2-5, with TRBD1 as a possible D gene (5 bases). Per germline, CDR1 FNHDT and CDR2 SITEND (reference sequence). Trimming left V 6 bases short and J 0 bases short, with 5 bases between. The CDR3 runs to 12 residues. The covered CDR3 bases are TGTGCCAGCACAGGGAACCAAGAC. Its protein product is CASTGNQD. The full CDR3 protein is CASTGNQDTQYF.

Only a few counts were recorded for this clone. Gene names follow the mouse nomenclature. CDR3 bases read: TGCACCTGCAGTGCAGAGGACACAAACTCC. Translated: CTCSAEDTNS. In full, the CDR3 is CTCSAEDTNSDYTF. The chain recombines TRBV1 with TRBJ1-2, with D tentatively TRBD1 (5 bases). The sequence runs out 4 residues before the end of the CDR3; the remainder is reconstructed from the germline J gene. The CDR3 is 14 residues long. The V gene's germline CDR1 is NSQYPW and CDR2 LRSPGD (reference sequence). V shed 0 bases and J shed 0 bases, with 5 bases lying between them.

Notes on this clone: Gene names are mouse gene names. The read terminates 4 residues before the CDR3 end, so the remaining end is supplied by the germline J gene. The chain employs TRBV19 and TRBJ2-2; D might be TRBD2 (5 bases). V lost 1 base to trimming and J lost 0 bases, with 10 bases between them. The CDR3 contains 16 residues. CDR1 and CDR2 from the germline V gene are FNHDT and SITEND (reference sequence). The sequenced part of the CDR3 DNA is TGTGCCAGCAGTATATCGCCTGGGTCAAACACCGGG. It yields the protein CASSISPGSNTG. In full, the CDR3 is CASSISPGSNTGQLYF.

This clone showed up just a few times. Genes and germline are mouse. CDR3 amino acids: CASSPGTGRYAEQFF. The CDR3 bases that were read are TGTGCCAGCAGCCCCGGGACTGGGCGCTATGCT. J is TRBJ2-1 and V is TRBV5; 9 positions agree with TRBD2. The CDR3 is cut off 4 residues early in the read; its end comes from the germline J gene. Germline V gene lookup returns CDR1 LGHNA and CDR2 YNLKQL (reference sequence). V shed 4 bases, J shed 3 bases, and the junction held 4 bases outside the gene matches. The CDR3 covers 15 residues.

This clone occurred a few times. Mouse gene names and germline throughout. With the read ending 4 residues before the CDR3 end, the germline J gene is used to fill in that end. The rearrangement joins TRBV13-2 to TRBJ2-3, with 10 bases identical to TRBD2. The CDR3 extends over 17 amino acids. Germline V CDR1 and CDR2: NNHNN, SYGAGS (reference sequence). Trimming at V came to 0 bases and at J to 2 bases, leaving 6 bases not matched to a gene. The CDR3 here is CASGDAGWGGVAETLYF. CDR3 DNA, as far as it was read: TGTGCCAGCGGTGATGCGGGCTGGGGGGGCGTTGCAGAA.

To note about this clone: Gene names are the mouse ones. CDR3 DNA (partial): TGTGCTAACCGGGACTGGGGGTAT. Residues: CANRDWGY. The whole CDR3 sequence is CANRDWGYEQYF. V gene TRBV17 combines with J gene TRBJ2-7; 11 positions match TRBD2. With the read ending 4 residues before the CDR3 end, the germline J gene is used to fill in that end. This CDR3 region has 12 residues. Germline V gene sequence: CDR1 MNHDT, CDR2 YYDKIL.